This T cell receptor beta chain came from a study of OX40 agonist ivuxolimab in advanced cancers. Sequencing used immunoSEQ multiplex PCR; TCRdb keeps in-frame clones, though not all of them. The data hold approximately 90,000 clones, with over 75% observed a single time. The V end lost 4 bases, the J end lost 11 bases, and 21 bases lay between the germline ends. This CDR3 comprises 14 residues. Germline CDR1 and CDR2: MDHEN and SYDVKM. Systemic immunosuppression or autoimmune disease history was grounds to exclude patients. V and J are TRBV28 and TRBJ2-7, with D possibly being TRBD1 (6 bases). The sample consisted of CD4+ or CD8+ T cells sorted from blood, taken in a trial of the OX40 agonist ivuxolimab. This receptor was obtained from an adult with an advanced solid tumor such as melanoma, head and neck, liver or kidney cancer. CDR3 sequence (DNA): TGTGCCAGCAGTTCGCCGCAACCTGGACAGAGGGAGTACTTC. Amino acids: CASSSPQPGQREYF.